This T cell receptor (beta chain) was captured in a study of T cell responses to AZD1222 COVID-19 vaccine. Some clones are missing from TCRdb's copy, which holds only in-frame ones; the method was immunoSEQ multiplex PCR. Of about 120,000 clones listed, approximately 85% are singletons. A remark on this clone: Its antigen remains unknown.

Findings and caveats of the study: No day 14 peak samples; only post-peak repertoires were characterized.

The receptor comes from an adult in good health. The specimen was peripheral blood, collected on day 0 of AZD1222 vaccination.

CDR3: CASSRLAVRGADTQYF. The CDR3 DNA follows: TGTGCCAGCTCACGGCTAGCGGTACGAGGGGCAGATACGCAGTATTTT. The chain is built from TRBV18 and TRBJ2-3; 7 bases agree with TRBD2. The CDR3 sequence is 16 residues long. V lost 4 bases to trimming and J lost 4 bases; unmatched junction nucleotides: 11. The germline V gene has CDR1 KGHSH and CDR2 LQKENI. Full variable domain (missing parts from reference TRBV18 and TRBJ2-3): NAGVMQNPRHLVRRRGQEARLRCSPMKGHSHVYWYRQLPEEGLKFMVYLQKENIIDESGMPKERFSAEFPKEGPSILRIQQVVRGDSAAYFCASSRLAVRGADTQYFGPGTRLTVL.